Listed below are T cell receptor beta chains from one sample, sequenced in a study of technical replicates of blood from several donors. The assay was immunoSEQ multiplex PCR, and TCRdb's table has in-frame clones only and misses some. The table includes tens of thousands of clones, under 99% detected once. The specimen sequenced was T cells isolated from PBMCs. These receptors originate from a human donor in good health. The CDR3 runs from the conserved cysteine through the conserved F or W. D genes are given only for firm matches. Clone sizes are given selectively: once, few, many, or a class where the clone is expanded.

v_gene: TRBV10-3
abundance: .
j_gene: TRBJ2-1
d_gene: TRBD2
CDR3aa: CAISESPGLAGEGNNEQFF
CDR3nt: TGTGCCATCAGTGAGTCTCCGGGACTAGCGGGAGAGGGGAACAATGAGCAGTTCTTC

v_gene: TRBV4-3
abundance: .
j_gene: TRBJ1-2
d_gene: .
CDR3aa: CASSQQLDGNYGYTF
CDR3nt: TGCGCCAGCAGCCAACAATTAGACGGGAACTATGGCTACACCTTC

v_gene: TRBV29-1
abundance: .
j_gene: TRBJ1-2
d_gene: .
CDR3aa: CSVSGNYGYTF
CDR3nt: TGCAGCGTAAGTGGCAACTATGGCTACACCTTC

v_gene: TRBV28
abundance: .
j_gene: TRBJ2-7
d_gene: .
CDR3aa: CASRTSSGFLYEQYF
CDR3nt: TGTGCCAGCAGAACCTCGTCAGGCTTCCTCTACGAGCAGTACTTC

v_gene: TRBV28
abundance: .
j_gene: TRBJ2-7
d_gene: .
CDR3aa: CASSFGVETYEQYF
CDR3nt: TGTGCCAGCAGTTTCGGGGTGGAAACCTACGAGCAGTACTTC

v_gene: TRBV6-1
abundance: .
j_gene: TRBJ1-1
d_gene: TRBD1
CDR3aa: CASSDGTGPPDTEAFF
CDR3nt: TGTGCCAGCAGTGACGGGACAGGGCCTCCTGACACTGAAGCTTTCTTT

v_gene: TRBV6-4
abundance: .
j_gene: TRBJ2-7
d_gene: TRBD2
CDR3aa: CASSDREGKREQYF
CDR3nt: TGTGCCAGCAGTGACAGGGAGGGGAAACGCGAGCAGTACTTC

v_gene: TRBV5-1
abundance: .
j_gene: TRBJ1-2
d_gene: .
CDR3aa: CASMEEGNYGYTF
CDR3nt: TGCGCCAGCATGGAGGAAGGTAACTATGGCTACACCTTC

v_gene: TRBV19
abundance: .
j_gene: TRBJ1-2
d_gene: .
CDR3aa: CASSYSNYGYTF
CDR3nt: TGTGCCAGTAGTTACAGCAACTATGGCTACACCTTC

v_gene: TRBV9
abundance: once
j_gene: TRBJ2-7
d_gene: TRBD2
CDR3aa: CASSPRTSIVQYF
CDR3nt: TGTGCCAGCAGCCCTCGGACTAGTATTGTGCAGTACTTC

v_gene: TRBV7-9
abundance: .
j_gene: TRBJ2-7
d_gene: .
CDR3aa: CASSLGLRLNEQYF
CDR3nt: TGTGCCAGCAGCCTCGGTTTGAGGCTAAACGAGCAGTACTTC

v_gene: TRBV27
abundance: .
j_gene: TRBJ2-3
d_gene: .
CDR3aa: CASSFLAGLSTDTQYF
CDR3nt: TGTGCCAGCAGTTTCCTTGCGGGCTTGAGCACAGATACGCAGTATTTT

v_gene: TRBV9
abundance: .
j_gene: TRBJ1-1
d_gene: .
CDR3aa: CASSVSRGLNTEAFF
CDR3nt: TGTGCCAGCAGCGTATCAAGGGGCCTGAACACTGAAGCTTTCTTT

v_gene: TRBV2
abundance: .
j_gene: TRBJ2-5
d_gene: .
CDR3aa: CASRGTSGETQYF
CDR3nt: TGTGCCAGCAGGGGGACTTCGGGGGAGACCCAGTACTTC

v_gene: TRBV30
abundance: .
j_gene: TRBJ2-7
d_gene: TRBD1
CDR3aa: CAWSVLGGQVNYEQYF
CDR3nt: TGTGCCTGGAGTGTACTAGGGGGACAGGTGAACTACGAGCAGTACTTC

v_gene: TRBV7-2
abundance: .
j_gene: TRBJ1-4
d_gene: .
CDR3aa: CASSLAQHEKLFF
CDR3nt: TGTGCCAGCAGCTTAGCACAGCACGAAAAACTGTTTTTT

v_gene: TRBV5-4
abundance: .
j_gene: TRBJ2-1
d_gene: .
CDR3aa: CASSLVLSNYNEQFF
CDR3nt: TGTGCCAGCAGCTTGGTACTGTCGAACTACAATGAGCAGTTCTTC

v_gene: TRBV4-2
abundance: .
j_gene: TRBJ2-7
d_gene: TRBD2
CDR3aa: CASSQEVIAGPLSSYEQYF
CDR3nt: TGTGCCAGCAGCCAAGAGGTGATAGCGGGTCCCTTAAGCTCCTACGAGCAGTACTTC

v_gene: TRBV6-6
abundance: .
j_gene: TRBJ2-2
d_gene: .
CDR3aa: CASSYSPAGNTGELFF
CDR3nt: TGTGCCAGCAGTTACTCCCCGGCGGGTAACACCGGGGAGCTGTTTTTT

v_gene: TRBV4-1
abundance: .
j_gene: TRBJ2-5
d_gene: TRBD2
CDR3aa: CASSYQGLSPRETQYF
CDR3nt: TGCGCCAGCAGCTACCAGGGACTATCCCCTAGAGAGACCCAGTACTTC

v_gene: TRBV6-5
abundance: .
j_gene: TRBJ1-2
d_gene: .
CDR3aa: CASSQNIINYGYTF
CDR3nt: TGTGCCAGCAGCCAAAACATCATTAACTATGGCTACACCTTC

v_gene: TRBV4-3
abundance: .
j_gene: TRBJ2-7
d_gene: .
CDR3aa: CASSQEAFYEQYF
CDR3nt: TGCGCCAGCAGCCAAGAGGCCTTCTACGAGCAGTACTTC

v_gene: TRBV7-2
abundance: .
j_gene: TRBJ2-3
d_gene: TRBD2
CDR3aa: CASSSPSGRAVFTDTQYF
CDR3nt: TGTGCCAGCAGCTCCCCTAGCGGGAGGGCCGTATTCACAGATACGCAGTATTTT

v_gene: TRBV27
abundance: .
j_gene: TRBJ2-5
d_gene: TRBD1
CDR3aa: CASSATWTGGGETQYF
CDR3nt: TGTGCCAGCAGTGCGACTTGGACAGGGGGAGGGGAGACCCAGTACTTC

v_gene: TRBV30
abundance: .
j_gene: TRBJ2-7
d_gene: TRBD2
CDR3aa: CAWSVAGGREQYF
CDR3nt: TGTGCCTGGAGTGTAGCGGGAGGGAGAGAGCAGTACTTC

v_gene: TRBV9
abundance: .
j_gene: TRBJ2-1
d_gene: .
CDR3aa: CASSISGYNEQFF
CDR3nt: TGTGCCAGCAGCATTAGCGGCTACAATGAGCAGTTCTTC

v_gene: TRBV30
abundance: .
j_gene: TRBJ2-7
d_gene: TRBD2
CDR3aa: CAWRGSGESEQYF
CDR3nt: TGTGCCTGGAGAGGTAGCGGGGAGTCCGAGCAGTACTTC

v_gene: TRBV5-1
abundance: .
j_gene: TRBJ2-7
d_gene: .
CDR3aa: CASSLGPVTYEQYF
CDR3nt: TGCGCCAGCAGCTTGGGTCCGGTTACCTACGAGCAGTACTTC

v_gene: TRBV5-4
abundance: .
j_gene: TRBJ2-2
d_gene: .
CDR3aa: CASSSRSSEGGELFF
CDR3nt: TGTGCCAGCAGCTCCCGATCTAGCGAGGGCGGGGAGCTGTTTTTT

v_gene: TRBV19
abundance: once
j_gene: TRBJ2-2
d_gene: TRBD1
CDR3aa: CASHRGGTGDTGELFF
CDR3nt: TGTGCCAGCCATAGGGGTGGGACAGGGGACACCGGGGAGCTGTTTTTT

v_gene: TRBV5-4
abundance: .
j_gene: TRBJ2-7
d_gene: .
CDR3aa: CASSVEGAISDEQYF
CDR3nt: TGTGCCAGCAGCGTGGAGGGGGCGATCAGCGACGAGCAGTACTTC

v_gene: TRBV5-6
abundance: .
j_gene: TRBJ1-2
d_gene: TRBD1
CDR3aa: CASSLPRDPGGYGYTF
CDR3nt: TGTGCCAGCAGCTTGCCCCGGGACCCAGGGGGCTATGGCTACACCTTC

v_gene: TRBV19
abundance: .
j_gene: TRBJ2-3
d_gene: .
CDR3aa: CASNSFNTQYF
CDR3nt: TGTGCCAGTAATTCTTTTAATACGCAGTATTTT

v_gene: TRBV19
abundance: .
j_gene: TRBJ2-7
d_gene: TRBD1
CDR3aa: CASRDRRYEQYF
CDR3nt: TGTGCCAGTAGGGACAGGAGATACGAGCAGTACTTC

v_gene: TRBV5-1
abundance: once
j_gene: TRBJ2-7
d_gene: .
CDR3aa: CASSLRGGGVEQYF
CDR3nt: TGCGCCAGCAGCTTGAGGGGGGGCGGAGTGGAGCAGTACTTC

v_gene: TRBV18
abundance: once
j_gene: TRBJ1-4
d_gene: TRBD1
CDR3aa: CASSPFLGQANEKLFF
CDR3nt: TGTGCCAGCTCACCGTTCTTGGGACAGGCTAATGAAAAACTGTTTTTT

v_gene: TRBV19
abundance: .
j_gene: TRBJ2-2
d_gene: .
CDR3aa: CASSTVSTGELFF
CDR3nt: TGTGCCAGTAGTACGGTCTCCACCGGGGAGCTGTTTTTT

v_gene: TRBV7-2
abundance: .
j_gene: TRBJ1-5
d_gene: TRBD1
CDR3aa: CASFGGGRQPQHF
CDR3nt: TGTGCCAGCTTCGGAGGGGGCAGGCAGCCCCAGCATTTT

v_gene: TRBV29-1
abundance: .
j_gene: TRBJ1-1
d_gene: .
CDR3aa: CSVGGGKNTEAFF
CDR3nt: TGCAGCGTTGGCGGGGGGAAGAACACTGAAGCTTTCTTT

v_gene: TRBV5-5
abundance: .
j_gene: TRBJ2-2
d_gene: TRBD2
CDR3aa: CASSLRRGLGNTGELFF
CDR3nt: TGTGCCAGCAGCCTCAGGAGGGGACTAGGAAACACCGGGGAGCTGTTTTTT

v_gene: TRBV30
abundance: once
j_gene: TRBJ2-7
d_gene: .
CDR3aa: CAWRQGPYEQYF
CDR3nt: TGTGCCTGGAGGCAGGGTCCCTACGAGCAGTACTTC

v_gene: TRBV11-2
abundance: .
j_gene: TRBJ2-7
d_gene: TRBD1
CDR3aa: CASARDRENEQYF
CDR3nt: TGTGCCAGCGCCCGGGACAGGGAGAACGAGCAGTACTTC

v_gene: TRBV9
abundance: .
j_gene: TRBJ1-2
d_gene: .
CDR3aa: CASSVAVTSGYTF
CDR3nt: TGTGCCAGCAGCGTAGCTGTAACCAGTGGCTACACCTTC

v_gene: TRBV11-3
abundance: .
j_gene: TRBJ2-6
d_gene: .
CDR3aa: CASSARGTGANVLTF
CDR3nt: TGTGCCAGCAGCGCCCGGGGGACTGGGGCCAACGTCCTGACTTTC

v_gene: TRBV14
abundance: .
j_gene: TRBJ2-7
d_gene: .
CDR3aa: CASSRVFNEQYF
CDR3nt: TGTGCCAGCAGCCGAGTCTTTAATGAGCAGTACTTC

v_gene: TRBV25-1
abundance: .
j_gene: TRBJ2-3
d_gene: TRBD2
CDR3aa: CASSEGTSGRTDTQYF
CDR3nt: TGTGCCAGCAGTGAAGGGACTAGCGGTCGCACAGATACGCAGTATTTT

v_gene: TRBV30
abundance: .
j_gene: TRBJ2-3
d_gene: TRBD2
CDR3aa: CAWGVVREVTDTQYF
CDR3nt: TGTGCCTGGGGAGTGGTCCGGGAGGTCACAGATACGCAGTATTTT

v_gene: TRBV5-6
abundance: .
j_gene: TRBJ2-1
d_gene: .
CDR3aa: CASSLAYRAPYNEQFF
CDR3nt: TGTGCCAGCAGCTTGGCCTACAGGGCCCCGTACAATGAGCAGTTCTTC

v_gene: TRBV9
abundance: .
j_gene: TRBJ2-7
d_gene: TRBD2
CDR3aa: CASSVSGGGNEQYF
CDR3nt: TGTGCCAGCAGCGTATCGGGGGGTGGTAACGAGCAGTACTTC

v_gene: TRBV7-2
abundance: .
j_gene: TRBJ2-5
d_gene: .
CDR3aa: CASSLSLVRSTQETQYF
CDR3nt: TGTGCCAGCAGCTTGTCCCTGGTGAGGTCTACCCAAGAGACCCAGTACTTC

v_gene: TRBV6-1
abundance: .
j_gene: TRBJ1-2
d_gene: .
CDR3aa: CASSEPANYGYTF
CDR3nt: TGTGCCAGCAGTGAGCCGGCTAACTATGGCTACACCTTC